A single sample gave rise to the 19 T cell receptor beta chains below, sequenced in a study of T cell responses to AZD1222 COVID-19 vaccine. This table comes from immunoSEQ multiplex PCR, and its TCRdb copy is limited to in-frame clones, with some not included. Of some 47,000 clones listed, approximately 90% are singletons. The sample here was peripheral blood, taken 28 days after the second AZD1222 dose. These receptors were obtained from an adult who received the AZD1222 COVID-19 vaccine.

The chain has TRBV6-5 and TRBJ2-1; possibly TRBD1 or TRBD2 for D (6 bases each). The CDR3 has 13 amino acids. The V end lost 10 bases, the J end lost 6 bases, and 16 bases lay between the germline ends. The V gene's germline CDR1 is MNHEY and CDR2 SVGAGI. The CDR3: CATLPGAGNEQFF. CDR3 coding DNA: TGTGCCACCCTCCCGGGGGCCGGCAATGAGCAGTTCTTC.

CDR3 in amino acids: CASSFTGQELSDQETQYF. The CDR3 nucleotides read TGTGCCAGCAGTTTTACGGGACAGGAGCTTTCCGATCAAGAGACCCAGTACTTC. The rearrangement uses TRBV28 and TRBJ2-5, with TRBD1 matching over 8 bases. The germline V gene encodes CDR1 MDHEN and CDR2 SYDVKM. This CDR3 contains 18 residues. V lost 3 bases to trimming and J lost 2 bases; unmatched junction nucleotides: 14. The full variable domain, its missing parts supplied by reference TRBV28 and TRBJ2-5, is DVKVTQSSRYLVKRTGEKVFLECVQDMDHENMFWYRQDPGLGLRLIYFSYDVKMKEKGDIPEGYSVSREKKERFSLILESASTNQTSMYLCASSFTGQELSDQETQYFGPGTRLLVL.

The V and J genes are TRBV28 and TRBJ2-7, with 8 bases identical to TRBD1. The length of the CDR3 is 11 residues. Looked up from germline, CDR1 is MDHEN and CDR2 is SYDVKM. With V trimmed by 8 bases and J by 7 bases, 4 bases remained unmatched. This chain's CDR3 is CASSGGREQYF. CDR3 coding DNA: TGTGCCAGCTCAGGGGGCCGGGAGCAGTACTTC.

This chain links TRBV2 with TRBJ2-1; 11 bases are a match to TRBD1. CDR1 is SNHLY, CDR2 FYNNEI, per germline. This CDR3 has 15 amino acids. The V and J ends lost 7 bases and 5 bases, in that order; junction bases with no gene match: 7. The CDR3 nucleotides are TGTGCCAGCAACCTTGGACAGGGGGCTCACAATGAGCAGTTCTTC. It codes for CASNLGQGAHNEQFF.

The rearrangement uses TRBV5-5 and TRBJ2-3; no definite D call. V lost 0 bases to trimming and J lost 0 bases, with 8 bases between them. Germline-derived CDR1 and CDR2 are SGHKS and YYEKEE (reference sequence). CDR3 length: 15 amino acids. In DNA form, the CDR3 reads TGTGCCAGCAGCTTGGATGGTAGTAGCACAGATACGCAGTATTTT. It codes for CASSLDGSSTDTQYF.

This chain connects TRBV5-1 to TRBJ2-7; the D is unclear. The V end was cut by 2 bases, the J end by 9 bases, with 18 bases between. Per germline, CDR1 SGHRS and CDR2 YFSETQ. The length of the CDR3 is 14 residues. The CDR3 bases are TGCGCCAGCAGCTTAGATGGGCCACCTTTGGGGCAGTACTTC. It yields the protein CASSLDGPPLGQYF.

The chain has TRBV7-3 and TRBJ2-1; D is possibly TRBD2 (5 bases). V was shortened by 0 bases and J by 5 bases, with 5 bases between the two germline ends. Germline CDR1 reads SGHTA; CDR2 reads FQGTGA. The CDR3 length is 13 residues. CDR3 sequence: CASSLTADNEQFF. The CDR3 DNA follows: TGTGCCAGCAGCTTAACAGCGGACAATGAGCAGTTCTTC.

The chain joins TRBV19 to TRBJ1-2; weak D call: TRBD1 (6 bases). The CDR3 sequence is 15 residues long. Germline V CDR1 and CDR2: LNHDA, SQIVND (reference sequence). Trimming pared 5 bases from V and 2 bases from J, leaving 15 bases between. CDR3 bases: TGTGCCAGTAGTCCCCAGGGGCCGGGGAACTATGGCTACACCTTC. Amino acids: CASSPQGPGNYGYTF.

The genes are TRBV10-1 and TRBJ2-2, with no clear D. The CDR3 has 15 residues. V was trimmed by 6 bases and J by 1 base, leaving 12 bases between them. Germline V lookup: CDR1 WNHNN, CDR2 SYGVQD (reference sequence). The CDR3 DNA reads as TGCGCCAGCAGAGCCGCGGCAGGGAACACCGGGGAGCTGTTTTTT. Translating gives CASRAAAGNTGELFF.

This chain links TRBV5-1 with TRBJ2-2; perhaps TRBD2 as D (5 bases). The germline V gene encodes CDR1 SGHRS and CDR2 YFSETQ. The CDR3 is made up of 14 amino acids. V dropped 9 bases and J dropped 3 bases, with 15 bases sitting between them. CDR3 sequence reads: CATGGGSYTGELFF. CDR3 coding DNA: TGCGCCACAGGAGGCGGCTCCTACACCGGGGAGCTGTTTTTT. Full variable domain (missing parts from reference TRBV5-1 and TRBJ2-2): KAGVTQTPRYLIKTRGQQVTLSCSPISGHRSVSWYQQTPGQGLQFLFEYFSETQRNKGNFPGRFSGRQFSNSRSEMNVSTLELGDSALYLCATGGGSYTGELFFGEGSRLTVL.

The rearrangement joins TRBV18 to TRBJ2-1; D remains unclear. CDR1 is KGHSH, CDR2 LQKENI, per germline. The CDR3 runs 12 residues. Deletions cut 6 bases from V and 15 bases from J, with 18 bases between. CDR3 loop: CASSQDVGRLFF. The CDR3 bases are TGTGCCAGCTCTCAGGACGTAGGGCGGCTGTTCTTC. The full variable domain, rest sourced from reference TRBV18 and TRBJ2-1, is NAGVMQNPRHLVRRRGQEARLRCSPMKGHSHVYWYRQLPEEGLKFMVYLQKENIIDESGMPKERFSAEFPKEGPSILRIQQVVRGDSAAYFCASSQDVGRLFFGPGTRLTVL.

The rearrangement links TRBV18 to TRBJ2-2; 8 nucleotides match TRBD1. J gave up 7 bases and V 3 bases, and 10 bases lay outside the gene matches. The CDR3 consists of 16 residues. Germline lookup yields CDR1 KGHSH and CDR2 LQKENI. CDR3 sequence (DNA): TGTGCCAGCTCACCCCAACGGACAGGGACGGGCGGGGAGCTGTTTTTT. It codes for CASSPQRTGTGGELFF. The full variable domain, in which reference TRBV18 and TRBJ2-2 provide the parts outside the CDR3, is NAGVMQNPRHLVRRRGQEARLRCSPMKGHSHVYWYRQLPEEGLKFMVYLQKENIIDESGMPKERFSAEFPKEGPSILRIQQVVRGDSAAYFCASSPQRTGTGGELFFGEGSRLTVL.

The V and J genes are TRBV7-9 and TRBJ2-3, with TRBD1 identical over 10 bases. CDR3 length: 15 residues. CDR1 and CDR2 from the germline V gene are SEHNR and FQNEAQ (reference sequence). With 0 bases clipped from V and 4 bases from J, the junction kept 1 base outside the gene matches. CDR3 in amino acids: CASSLAGQGADTQYF. Written as DNA, the CDR3 is TGTGCCAGCAGCTTAGCAGGACAGGGGGCAGATACGCAGTATTTT.

The chain employs TRBV6-5 and TRBJ1-2, with 7 bases lining up with TRBD1. V shed 5 bases, J shed 4 bases, and the junction held 7 bases outside the gene matches. Per the germline V gene, CDR1 is MNHEY and CDR2 is SVGAGI. CDR3 length equals 14 residues. The CDR3, as DNA: TGTGCCAGCAGTCCCCAGACAGGGACCTATGGCTACACCTTC. Translation: CASSPQTGTYGYTF.

The DNA for the CDR3 is TGTGCCAGCTCCGGGACAGGGGCCCGAACCGGGGAGCTGTTTTTT. Its protein is CASSGTGARTGELFF. The genes are TRBV18 and TRBJ2-2; TRBD1 matches at 10 bases. The CDR3 spans 15 residues. The trim removed 6 bases at V and 5 bases at J, leaving 6 bases unmatched. Germline lookup yields CDR1 KGHSH and CDR2 LQKENI.

V gene TRBV5-8 combines with J gene TRBJ2-5; TRBD2 agrees at 9 bases. Per the germline V gene, CDR1 is SGHTS and CDR2 is YDEGEE. V lost 4 bases, J lost 4 bases, and 8 bases stayed unmatched. The CDR3 spans 15 residues. CDR3 residues: CASSPGLAAGETQYF. The CDR3, as DNA: TGTGCCAGCAGCCCGGGACTAGCCGCCGGAGAGACCCAGTACTTC. The complete variable domain, with remaining parts taken from reference TRBV5-8 and TRBJ2-5, reads EAGVTQSPTHLIKTRGQQATLRCSPISGHTSVYWYQQALGLGLQFLLWYDEGEERNRGNFPPRFSGRQFPNYSSELNVNALELEDSALYLCASSPGLAAGETQYFGPGTRLLVL.

V is TRBV2 and J is TRBJ2-5, with D tentatively TRBD1 or TRBD2 (5 bases each). Germline V CDR1 and CDR2: SNHLY, FYNNEI. The CDR3 runs to 14 residues. The V gene lost 3 bases and the J gene lost 5 bases, with 13 bases spanning the gap. The CDR3 coding sequence is TGTGCCAGCAGTGACAGGGACGGAAGGGAGACCCAGTACTTC. Its protein is CASSDRDGRETQYF.

The chain combines TRBV5-1 with TRBJ1-2; tentative D call: TRBD1 (5 bases). The CDR3 runs to 14 residues. Trimming stripped 3 bases from V and 4 bases from J, with 13 bases between. Germline values: CDR1 SGHRS, CDR2 YFSETQ. CDR3 region: CASSWGTGSYGYTF. CDR3 nucleotides: TGCGCCAGCAGCTGGGGGACGGGCAGCTATGGCTACACCTTC.

The chain links TRBV20-1 to TRBJ2-5; 9 bases line up with TRBD2. The germline CDR1 and CDR2 sequences are DFQATT and SNEGSKA (reference sequence). The CDR3 loop spans 13 amino acids. The ends lost 3 bases at V and 5 bases at J; junction bases unmatched: 4. The CDR3: CSASVLAGETQYF. The CDR3 DNA is TGCAGTGCTAGTGTCCTAGCGGGGGAGACCCAGTACTTC.